There are many counts of the clone carrying this TCR beta chain. Its antigen is not known. CDR3 size: 14 residues. The germline CDR1 and CDR2 sequences are GTSNPN and SVGIG (reference sequence). Trimming stripped 0 bases from V and 2 bases from J, with 7 bases between. These data belong to a study of T cells in Graves' hyperthyroidism and ophthalmopathy. Study details: Peripheral blood was secured at the point of initial diagnosis, before any treatment.

Study outcomes and limitations: Progression to ophthalmopathy was predicted a median of approximately 6.4 months early.

Amplification of TCR beta CDR3 regions was performed using RNA transcripts as template. HTBI primers drove first-round RT-PCR of the TCR CDR3. TCRdb independently ran MiXCR on the multiplex PCR reads; one entry per CDR3 protein. This table has fewer than 350,000 distinct CDR3 sequences, 15% to 20% appearing once. Researchers defined stable Graves' hyperthyroidism as no ophthalmopathy progression within 18 months. Diagnostic assessment was based on clinical symptoms, serum thyroxine and TRAb, thyroid ultrasound and orbital computed tomography. Sequenced material: blood. This chain links TRBV30 with TRBJ2-2; D tentatively reads TRBD1 or TRBD2 (5 bases each). This TCR came from a woman in her fifties or sixties with Graves' hyperthyroidism. The chain's CDR3 is CAWSVGPNTGELFF. For the CDR3, the DNA is TGTGCCTGGAGTGTGGGACCAAACACCGGGGAGCTGTTTTTT.